The T cell receptor beta chain under discussion was sequenced for a study of blood T cell repertoires in COVID-19. Study details: Material from acute and convalescent COVID-19 was sourced from the United States, Italy and Spain. The cDNA or gDNA used as material had been derived from T cells, B-cell-depleted T cells, or PBMCs.

Germline CDR1 and CDR2: SNHLY and FYNNEI. The CDR3 totals 11 residues. The germline V and J ends were trimmed by 6 bases and 7 bases, with 7 bases remaining between them. Authors' analysis steps: The assay estimated nucleated cells by amplifying reference gene primers. Profiled with immunoSEQ multiplex PCR; TCRdb holds only in-frame clones, not every one. V, J and clone size are those of that table, while D and trimming were read from the DNA. Here the sample spans around 82,000 clones, around 91% being singletons. The sequence was obtained from a man aged 65 to 79 with active or convalescent COVID-19. The gene calls are TRBV2 and TRBJ2-1, with D possibly matching TRBD2 (6 bases). Sample: peripheral blood. CDR3 bases: TGTGCCAGCAGCCTAGCGAATGAGCAGTTCTTC. Translating it yields CASSLANEQFF.